Below, 7 T cell receptor beta chains from the same sample are listed, as sequenced in a study of cytomegalovirus exposure and HLA in healthy donors. With 60 Vbeta and 13 Jbeta primers, the PCR was carried out. The data were produced by immunoSEQ multiplex PCR, yet TCRdb's version contains in-frame clones alone and is incomplete. The sample records around 190,000 clones, less than 85% being singletons. Source material: PBMCs. These receptors were taken from a man in his forties or fifties in good health and CMV-seronegative.

This clone appeared a few times. DNA for the CDR3: TGTGCCATCACCAATACAGATACGCAGTATTTT. The encoded protein is CAITNTDTQYF. This rearrangement joins TRBV10-3 to TRBJ2-3; D gene ambiguous. The CDR3 totals 11 residues. With 7 bases removed from V and 3 bases from J, the gap between germline ends came to 5 bases. Germline CDR1 is ENHRY and CDR2 is SYGVKD.

The chain's CDR3 is CASSQVGLAGTDTQYF. The CDR3 nucleotides are TGTGCCAGCAGCCAAGTTGGACTAGCGGGAACAGATACGCAGTATTTT. The J gene is TRBJ2-3, the V gene TRBV4-2, with TRBD2 identical over 12 bases. The junction had 2 bases not matched to a gene; V was cut back by 1 base and J by 3 bases. The CDR3 is made up of 16 amino acids. From germline, CDR1 is LGHNA and CDR2 YNFKEQ.

The chain employs TRBV4-1 and TRBJ1-5; no reliable D call. V was trimmed by 4 bases and J by 0 bases, leaving 7 bases between them. The germline gives CDR1 MGHRA, CDR2 YSYEKL. There are 14 residues in the CDR3. CDR3 residues: CASSPRGSNQPQHF. CDR3 nucleotide sequence: TGCGCCAGCAGCCCCAGAGGTAGCAATCAGCCCCAGCATTTT.

The table lists this clone with a few counts. The V call is TRBV7-9, the J call TRBJ1-5; TRBD1 is a possible D gene (5 bases). The CDR3 is 14 residues long. In germline, CDR1 is SEHNR, CDR2 FQNEAQ (reference sequence). V was cut by 5 bases and J by 3 bases, with 11 bases left in between. The CDR3 here is CASSPDKDNQPQHF. The CDR3 coding sequence is TGTGCCAGCAGCCCGGACAAAGACAATCAGCCCCAGCATTTT.

The chain couples TRBV27 to TRBJ2-3, with D possibly being TRBD2 (6 bases). This CDR3 comprises 18 residues. The V end lost 5 bases, the J end lost 1 base, and 22 bases lay between the germline ends. Germline lookup yields CDR1 MNHEY and CDR2 SMNVEV (reference sequence). DNA of the CDR3: TGTGCCAGCAGTGCGAGAGGACCCCGCGGCGGGGGCACAGATACGCAGTATTTT. Translated: CASSARGPRGGGTDTQYF.

V and J are TRBV18 and TRBJ1-3, with a possible D match to TRBD1 (6 bases). The CDR3 length is 16 residues. Deletions cut 6 bases from V and 0 bases from J, with 15 bases between. Germline values: CDR1 KGHSH, CDR2 LQKENI. DNA for the CDR3: TGTGCCAGCTCTCCTCAAGGACAGCCCTCTGGAAACACCATATATTTT. Amino acids: CASSPQGQPSGNTIYF.

This clone was observed a few times. This chain joins TRBV4-3 and TRBJ2-7; 7 positions agree with TRBD2. The V and J ends lost 0 bases and 4 bases, in that order; junction bases with no gene match: 6. Germline CDR1 is LGHNA and CDR2 is YSLEER. This CDR3 comprises 15 residues. DNA for the CDR3: TGCGCCAGCAGCCAAGACCGGACTAGTCTTTACGAGCAGTACTTC. Its translation is CASSQDRTSLYEQYF.